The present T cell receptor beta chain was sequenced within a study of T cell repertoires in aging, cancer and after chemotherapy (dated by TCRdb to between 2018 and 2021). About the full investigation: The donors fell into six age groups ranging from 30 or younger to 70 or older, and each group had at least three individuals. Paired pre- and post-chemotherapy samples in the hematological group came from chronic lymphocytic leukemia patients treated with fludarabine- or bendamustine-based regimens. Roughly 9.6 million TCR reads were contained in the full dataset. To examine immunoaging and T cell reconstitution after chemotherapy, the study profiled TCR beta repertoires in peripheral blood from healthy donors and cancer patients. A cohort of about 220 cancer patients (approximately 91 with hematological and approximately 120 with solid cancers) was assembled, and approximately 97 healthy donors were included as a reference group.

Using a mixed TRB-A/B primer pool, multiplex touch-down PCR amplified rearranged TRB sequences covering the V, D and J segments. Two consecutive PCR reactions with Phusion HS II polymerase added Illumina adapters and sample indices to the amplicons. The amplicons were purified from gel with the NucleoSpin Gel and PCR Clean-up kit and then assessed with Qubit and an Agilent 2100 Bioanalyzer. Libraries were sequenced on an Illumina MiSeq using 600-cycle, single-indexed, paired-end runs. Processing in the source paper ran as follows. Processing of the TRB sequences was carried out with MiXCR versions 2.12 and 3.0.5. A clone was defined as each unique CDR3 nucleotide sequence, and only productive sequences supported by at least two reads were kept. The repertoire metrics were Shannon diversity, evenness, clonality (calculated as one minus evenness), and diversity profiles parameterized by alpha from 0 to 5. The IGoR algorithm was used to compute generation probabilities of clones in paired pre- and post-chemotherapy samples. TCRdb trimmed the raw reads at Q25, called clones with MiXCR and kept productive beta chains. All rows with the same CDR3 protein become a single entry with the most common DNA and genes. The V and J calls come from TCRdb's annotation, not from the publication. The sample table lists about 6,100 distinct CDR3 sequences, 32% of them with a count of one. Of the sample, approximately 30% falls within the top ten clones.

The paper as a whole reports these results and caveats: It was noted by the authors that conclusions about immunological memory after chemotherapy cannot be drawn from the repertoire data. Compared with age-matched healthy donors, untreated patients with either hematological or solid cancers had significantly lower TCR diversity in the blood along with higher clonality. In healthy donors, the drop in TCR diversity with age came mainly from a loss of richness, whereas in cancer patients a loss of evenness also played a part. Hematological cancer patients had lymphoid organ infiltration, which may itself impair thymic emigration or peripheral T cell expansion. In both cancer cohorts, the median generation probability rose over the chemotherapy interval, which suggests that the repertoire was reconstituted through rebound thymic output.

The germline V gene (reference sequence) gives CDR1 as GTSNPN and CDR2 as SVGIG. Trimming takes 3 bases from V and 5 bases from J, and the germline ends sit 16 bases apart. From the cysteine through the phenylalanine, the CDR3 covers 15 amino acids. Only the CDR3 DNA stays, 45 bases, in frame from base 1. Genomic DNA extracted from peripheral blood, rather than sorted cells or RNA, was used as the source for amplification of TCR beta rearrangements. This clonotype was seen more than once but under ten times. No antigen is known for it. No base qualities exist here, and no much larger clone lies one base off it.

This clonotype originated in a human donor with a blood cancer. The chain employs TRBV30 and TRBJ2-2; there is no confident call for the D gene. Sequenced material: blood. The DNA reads TGTGCCTGGAGCCAAGCTCGGACCCCGACCGGGGAGCTGTTTTTT. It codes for CAWSQARTPTGELFF.